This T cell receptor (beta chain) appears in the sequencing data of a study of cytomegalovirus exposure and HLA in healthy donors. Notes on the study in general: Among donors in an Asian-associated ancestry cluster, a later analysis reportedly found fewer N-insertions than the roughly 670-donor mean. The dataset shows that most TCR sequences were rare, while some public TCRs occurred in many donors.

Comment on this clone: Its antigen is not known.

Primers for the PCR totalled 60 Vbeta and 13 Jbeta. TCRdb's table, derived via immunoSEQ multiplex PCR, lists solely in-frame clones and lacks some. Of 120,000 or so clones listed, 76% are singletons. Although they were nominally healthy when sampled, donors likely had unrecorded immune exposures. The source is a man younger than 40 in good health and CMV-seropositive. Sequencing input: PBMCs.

The CDR3 is CASRLGQGSNTEAFF. In DNA form, the CDR3 reads TGTGCCAGCAGACTAGGACAGGGGTCAAACACTGAAGCTTTCTTT. J is TRBJ1-1 and V is TRBV6-5; TRBD1 matches at 9 bases. The CDR3 is 15 amino acids. CDR1 and CDR2 from the germline V gene are MNHEY and SVGAGI. V gave up 6 bases and J gave up 2 bases; unmatched junction bases: 7.